This TCR beta chain was sequenced in a study of human CD8 memory T cell subsets. There are 19 residues in the CDR3. Germline values: CDR1 SGHDT, CDR2 YYEEEE. It was UMI-labeled 5' RACE by which the TCR beta libraries were made. After re-calling the 5' RACE reads, TCRdb lists one entry per CDR3 protein, DNA absent. The sample's table shows a few thousand distinct CDR3 sequences. Total CD8+ T cells came from negative magnetic enrichment. The TCR originated in a human donor in good health. The sequencing input was CD8+ effector memory T cells (TEM) sorted from PBMCs. As for subset: effector memory CD8 T cells, CCR7- CD45RO+ CD95+. The rearrangement links TRBV5-6 to TRBJ2-3; the D call of TRBD2 rests on TCRdb alone, since no DNA is present to check it. This chain's CDR3 is CASSLLYGLSGLEGDTQYF.